This entry lists 20 T cell receptor beta chains sequenced from one sample in a study of shared clonotypes between healthy human individuals. Data came from immunoSEQ multiplex PCR; TCRdb stores just in-frame clones and leaves some out. The data show roughly 1,500,000 clones, with approximately 98.5% seen just once and under 0.45% held by the top ten. The sequencing sample was made of naive CD4+ T cells sorted from blood. The subset: CD45RA+ positively selected. All receptors come from a man aged 25 to 40 in good health.

The V call is TRBV6-1, the J call TRBJ2-5; no reliable D call. Trimming stripped 2 bases from V and 9 bases from J, with 10 bases between. The CDR3 consists of 12 residues. CDR1 and CDR2 (germline): MNHNS, SASEGT. The CDR3, as DNA: TGTGCCAGCAGTGAACTTGATCACGCCCAGTACTTC. Its protein product is CASSELDHAQYF.

This clone was seen only a few times. The chain couples TRBV6-1 to TRBJ2-7; 7 nucleotides agree with TRBD1. CDR1 is MNHNS, CDR2 SASEGT, per germline. The V and J ends lost 6 bases and 1 base, in that order; junction bases with no gene match: 3. This CDR3 has 13 residues. This chain's CDR3 is CASRGTASYEQYF. CDR3 DNA sequence: TGTGCCAGCAGGGGGACAGCATCCTACGAGCAGTACTTC.

The chain employs TRBV6-1 and TRBJ2-4, with D perhaps matching TRBD1 (5 bases). This CDR3 contains 12 residues. Trimming took 6 bases from V and 6 from J, leaving 9 bases between them. Germline-derived CDR1 and CDR2 are MNHNS and SASEGT. For the CDR3, the DNA is TGTGCCAGCAGCCCAGGGATAAACATTCAGTACTTC. It is translated as CASSPGINIQYF.

This sequence joins TRBV15 and TRBJ2-1, with 8 bases lining up with TRBD2. V gave up 0 bases and J gave up 8 bases; unmatched junction bases: 9. There are 16 residues in the CDR3. Per the germline V gene, CDR1 is LNHNV and CDR2 is YYDKDF (reference sequence). CDR3 sequence: CATSRDGSGRSDEQFF. In DNA, the CDR3 is TGTGCCACCAGCAGAGATGGGAGCGGGAGATCAGATGAGCAGTTCTTC. The complete variable domain, with remaining parts taken from reference TRBV15 and TRBJ2-1, reads DAMVIQNPRYQVTQFGKPVTLSCSQTLNHNVMYWYQQKSSQAPKLLFHYYDKDFNNEADTPDNFQSRRPNTSFCFLDIRSPGLGDTAMYLCATSRDGSGRSDEQFFGPGTRLTVL.

Concerning this clone itself: This specimen includes other DNA sequences encoding the same CDR3. The rearrangement joins TRBV5-1 to TRBJ1-3; D perhaps matches TRBD1 (5 bases). Between the trimmed V and J ends, which lost 0 bases and 2 bases, there was a span of 6 bases. CDR1 and CDR2 (germline): SGHRS, YFSETQ. The CDR3 totals 14 residues. Here the CDR3 DNA reads TGCGCCAGCAGCTTGGGGGACCCTGGAAACACCATATATTTT. It yields the protein CASSLGDPGNTIYF.

The rearrangement links TRBV7-2 to TRBJ2-2; 13 positions agree with TRBD2. Trimming removed 0 bases from V and 7 bases from J; junction bases left unmatched: 5. Germline-derived CDR1 and CDR2 are SGHTA and FQGNSA. The CDR3 extends over 17 amino acids. The chain's CDR3 is CASSLAGTSGVGGELFF. The CDR3 DNA is TGTGCCAGCAGCTTAGCCGGGACTAGCGGGGTCGGCGGGGAGCTGTTTTTT.

V and J are TRBV28 and TRBJ2-1; D not resolved. The V gene lost 3 bases and the J gene lost 9 bases, with 18 bases spanning the gap. Germline lookup yields CDR1 MDHEN and CDR2 SYDVKM. This CDR3 has 15 amino acids. The DNA of the CDR3 is TGTGCCAGCAGTTTGCGCAAGGCCGAGCCAGGTGAGCAGTTCTTC. As protein: CASSLRKAEPGEQFF.

The CDR3: CASSVGEGNGYTF. The CDR3 region has the DNA TGTGCCAGCAGCGTAGGAGAAGGGAATGGCTACACCTTC. The gene calls are TRBV9 and TRBJ1-2; D is ambiguous. The V end lost 0 bases, the J end lost 6 bases, and 9 bases lay between the germline ends. The CDR3 is made up of 13 amino acids. Germline-derived CDR1 and CDR2 are SGDLS and YYNGEE.

In its sample, this clone was seen once. The chain uses TRBV9 and TRBJ2-7, with unresolved D. CDR3 size: 15 residues. From germline, CDR1 is SGDLS and CDR2 YYNGEE. The V gene lost 0 bases and the J gene lost 2 bases, with 12 bases spanning the gap. Here the CDR3 reads CASSVGGQIPYEQYF. The CDR3 bases are TGTGCCAGCAGCGTAGGGGGTCAGATCCCCTACGAGCAGTACTTC.

The CDR3: CASSYRQSGANVLTF. CDR3 DNA sequence: TGTGCCAGCAGTTATCGACAGTCTGGGGCCAACGTCCTGACTTTC. This chain joins TRBV6-5 and TRBJ2-6, with TRBD1 as a possible D gene (5 bases). Looked up from germline, CDR1 is MNHEY and CDR2 is SVGAGI. The CDR3 is 15 amino acids. The V end lost 3 bases, the J end lost 1 base, and 7 bases lay between the germline ends.

The rearrangement uses TRBV18 and TRBJ2-7; 14 bases match TRBD2. Trimming removed 2 bases from V and 7 bases from J; junction bases left unmatched: 10. CDR1 and CDR2 (germline): KGHSH, LQKENI. There are 17 residues in the CDR3. The CDR3, as DNA: TGTGCCAGCTCACCAAAGACACCGGGACTAGCGGGAGTTGAGCAGTACTTC. This translates into CASSPKTPGLAGVEQYF.

The J gene is TRBJ2-1, the V gene TRBV7-3, with TRBD1 matching 8 bases. The CDR3 is 15 amino acids. From germline, CDR1 is SGHTA and CDR2 FQGTGA. J gave up 0 bases and V 4 bases, and 2 bases lay outside the gene matches. Here the CDR3 reads CASSSDRDSYNEQFF. CDR3 nucleotides: TGTGCCAGCAGCTCGGACAGGGACTCCTACAATGAGCAGTTCTTC.

The chain links TRBV5-1 to TRBJ1-2, with D possibly being TRBD1 (5 bases). Trimming pared 0 bases from V and 3 bases from J, leaving 15 bases between. The CDR3 is 16 amino acids. CDR1 and CDR2 from the germline V gene are SGHRS and YFSETQ. CDR3 amino acids: CASSLVGGGADYGYTF. The CDR3 nucleotides read TGCGCCAGCAGCTTGGTGGGCGGAGGGGCGGACTATGGCTACACCTTC.

CDR3 loop: CASSLISGATGELFF. The CDR3 bases are TGTGCCAGCAGCTTAATATCAGGAGCAACCGGGGAGCTGTTTTTT. The chain recombines TRBV5-5 with TRBJ2-2; D ambiguous. V was trimmed by 2 bases and J by 5 bases, leaving 13 bases between them. The CDR3 totals 15 residues. Germline CDR1 and CDR2: SGHKS and YYEKEE (reference sequence).

The chain uses TRBV11-2 and TRBJ2-7, with TRBD2 identical over 13 bases. Germline lookup yields CDR1 SGHAT and CDR2 FQNNGV. J lost 7 bases, V lost 5 bases, and 5 bases had no gene match. This CDR3 spans 14 amino acids. In DNA form, the CDR3 reads TGTGCCAGCAGCACTAGCGGGAGGGCCCATGAGCAGTACTTC. This translates into CASSTSGRAHEQYF.

The chain employs TRBV29-1 and TRBJ2-3, with unresolved D. CDR1 is SQVTM and CDR2 is ANQGSEA in the germline V gene. The CDR3 extends over 13 amino acids. The ends were cut back, 5 bases at V and 4 bases at J, with 13 bases in the middle. This chain's CDR3 is CSVKDRTADTQYF. CDR3 coding DNA: TGCAGCGTTAAGGACCGTACGGCAGATACGCAGTATTTT.

The rearrangement uses TRBV6-1 and TRBJ2-2; D call uncertain. This CDR3 contains 14 residues. Trimming stripped 0 bases from V and 9 bases from J, with 11 bases between. CDR1 and CDR2 (germline): MNHNS, SASEGT. The CDR3 nucleotides are TGTGCCAGCAGTGAAGCGAACCGACGCCGGGAGCTGTTTTTT. It encodes CASSEANRRRELFF.

This chain joins TRBV5-4 and TRBJ2-1; 9 bases align to TRBD2. V trimming: 2 bases; J trimming: 4 bases; junction bases outside the gene matches: 16. Germline V gives CDR1 SGHNT, CDR2 YYREEE (reference sequence). The CDR3 is made up of 19 amino acids. In DNA form, the CDR3 reads TGTGCCAGCAGCTTATCAGCGGGAGGCCCTGGGGCACAATACAATGAGCAGTTCTTC. Its protein product is CASSLSAGGPGAQYNEQFF. The full variable domain, rest sourced from reference TRBV5-4 and TRBJ2-1, is ETGVTQSPTHLIKTRGQQVTLRCSSQSGHNTVSWYQQALGQGPQFIFQYYREEENGRGNFPPRFSGLQFPNYSSELNVNALELDDSALYLCASSLSAGGPGAQYNEQFFGPGTRLTVL.

This chain joins TRBV16 and TRBJ1-1; the D is unclear. CDR1 is KGHSY, CDR2 FQNENV, per germline. The V and J ends lost 4 bases and 1 base respectively, with 7 bases between them. The CDR3 totals 13 residues. The DNA of the CDR3 is TGTGCCAGCAGCCTGGACGCGAACACTGAAGCTTTCTTT. Translation: CASSLDANTEAFF.

The CDR3 loop is CASKSAETQYF. Here the CDR3 DNA reads TGCGCCAGCAAGTCCGCGGAGACCCAGTACTTC. This chain links TRBV5-1 with TRBJ2-5; D gene unclear. The CDR3 is made up of 11 amino acids. Between the trimmed V and J ends, which lost 6 bases and 5 bases, there was a span of 8 bases. The germline V gene has CDR1 SGHRS and CDR2 YFSETQ.